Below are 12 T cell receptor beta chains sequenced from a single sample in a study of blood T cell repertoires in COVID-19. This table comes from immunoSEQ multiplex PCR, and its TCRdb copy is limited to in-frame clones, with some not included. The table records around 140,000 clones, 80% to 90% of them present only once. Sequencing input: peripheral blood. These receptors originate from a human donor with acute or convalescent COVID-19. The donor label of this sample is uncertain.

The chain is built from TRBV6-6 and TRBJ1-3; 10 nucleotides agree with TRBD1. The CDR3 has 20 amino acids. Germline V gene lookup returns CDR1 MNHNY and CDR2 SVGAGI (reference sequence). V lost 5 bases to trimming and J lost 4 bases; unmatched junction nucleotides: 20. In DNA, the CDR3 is TGTGCCAGCAGTCAGACGGGATCTCGGGACAGGGGTTCGTCGGGAAACACCATATATTTT. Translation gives CASSQTGSRDRGSSGNTIYF.

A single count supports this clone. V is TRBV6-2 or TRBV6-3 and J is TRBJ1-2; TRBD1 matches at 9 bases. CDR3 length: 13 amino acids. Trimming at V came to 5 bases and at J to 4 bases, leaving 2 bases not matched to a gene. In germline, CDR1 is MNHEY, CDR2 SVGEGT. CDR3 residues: CASSHRGLYGYTF. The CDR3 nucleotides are TGTGCCAGCAGTCACAGGGGGCTCTATGGCTACACCTTC.

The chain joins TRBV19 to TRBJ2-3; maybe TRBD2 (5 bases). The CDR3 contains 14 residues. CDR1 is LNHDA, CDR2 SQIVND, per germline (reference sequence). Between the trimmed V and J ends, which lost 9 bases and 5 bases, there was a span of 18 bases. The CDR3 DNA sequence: TGTGCCAGCCGAGGGCCTCTAAACCAAGATACGCAGTATTTT. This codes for CASRGPLNQDTQYF.

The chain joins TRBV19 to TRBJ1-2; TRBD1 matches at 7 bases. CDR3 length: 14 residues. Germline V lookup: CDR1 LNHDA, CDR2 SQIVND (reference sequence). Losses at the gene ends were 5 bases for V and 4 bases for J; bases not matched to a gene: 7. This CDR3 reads CASSPGGFLYGYTF. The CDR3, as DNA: TGTGCCAGTAGTCCAGGGGGGTTCCTCTATGGCTACACCTTC.

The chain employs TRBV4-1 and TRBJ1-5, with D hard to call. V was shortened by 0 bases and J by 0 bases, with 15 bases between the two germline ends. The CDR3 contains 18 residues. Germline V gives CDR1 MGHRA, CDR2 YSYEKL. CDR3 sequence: CASSQEVLSVGSNQPQHF. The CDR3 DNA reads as TGCGCCAGCAGCCAAGAGGTCCTTAGTGTCGGTAGCAATCAGCCCCAGCATTTT.

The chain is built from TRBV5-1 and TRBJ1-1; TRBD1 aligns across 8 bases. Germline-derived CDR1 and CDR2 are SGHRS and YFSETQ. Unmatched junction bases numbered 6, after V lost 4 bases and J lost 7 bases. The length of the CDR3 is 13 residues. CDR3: CASSGDRGSEAFF. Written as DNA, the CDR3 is TGCGCCAGCAGCGGAGACAGGGGAAGTGAAGCTTTCTTT.

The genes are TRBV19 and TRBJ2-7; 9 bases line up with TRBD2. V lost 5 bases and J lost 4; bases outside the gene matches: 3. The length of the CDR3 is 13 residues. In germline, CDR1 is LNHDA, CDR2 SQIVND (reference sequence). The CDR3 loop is CASSAAGGYEQYV. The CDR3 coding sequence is TGTGCCAGTAGTGCAGCGGGAGGATACGAGCAGTACGTC.

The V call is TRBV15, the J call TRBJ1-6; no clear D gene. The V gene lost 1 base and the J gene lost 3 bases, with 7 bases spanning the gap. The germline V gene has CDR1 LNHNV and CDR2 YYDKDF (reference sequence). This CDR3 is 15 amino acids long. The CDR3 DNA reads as TGTGCCACCAGCAGAGGACGGAGCTATAATTCACCCCTCCACTTT. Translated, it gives CATSRGRSYNSPLHF.

The CDR3, as DNA: TGCGCCAGCAGCTGGGGGGACAGCTCCTACGAGCAGTACTTC. Encoded protein: CASSWGDSSYEQYF. The chain couples TRBV5-1 to TRBJ2-7; possible D gene TRBD1, 7 bases. Trimming left V 3 bases short and J 0 bases short, with 10 bases between. Germline V gene data show CDR1 as SGHRS and CDR2 as YFSETQ. This CDR3 comprises 14 residues. Supplemented by reference TRBV5-1 and TRBJ2-7, the full variable domain reads KAGVTQTPRYLIKTRGQQVTLSCSPISGHRSVSWYQQTPGQGLQFLFEYFSETQRNKGNFPGRFSGRQFSNSRSEMNVSTLELGDSALYLCASSWGDSSYEQYFGPGTRLTVT.

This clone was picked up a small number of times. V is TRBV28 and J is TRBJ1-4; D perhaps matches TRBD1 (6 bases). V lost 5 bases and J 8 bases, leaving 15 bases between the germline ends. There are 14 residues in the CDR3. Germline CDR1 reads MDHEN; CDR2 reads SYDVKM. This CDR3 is CASSRQGSKEKLFF. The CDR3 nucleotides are TGTGCCAGCAGTCGGCAGGGGTCAAAAGAAAAACTGTTTTTT.

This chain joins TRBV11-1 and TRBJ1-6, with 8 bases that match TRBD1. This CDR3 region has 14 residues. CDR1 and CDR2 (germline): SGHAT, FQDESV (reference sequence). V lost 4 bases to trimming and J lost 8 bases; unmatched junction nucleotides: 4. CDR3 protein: CASSSTGADSPLHF. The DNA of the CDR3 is TGTGCCAGCAGCTCGACAGGGGCAGATTCACCCCTCCACTTT.

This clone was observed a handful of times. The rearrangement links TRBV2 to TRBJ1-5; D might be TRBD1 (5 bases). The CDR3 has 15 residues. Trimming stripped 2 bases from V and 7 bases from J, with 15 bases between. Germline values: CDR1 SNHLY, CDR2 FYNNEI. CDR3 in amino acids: CASSEQGGAYQPQHF. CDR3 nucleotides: TGTGCCAGCAGTGAACAGGGAGGGGCATACCAGCCCCAGCATTTT.